This T cell receptor beta chain is drawn from a study of T-cell memory formation after mild COVID-19. In the study overall: The TCR clusters were mostly specific to one donor.

Overall study results and limits: Clones contracting over day 15 to 85 were CD4/CD8 balanced, with later expanders leaning CD4+. Chiefly within CM and EM were the contracting CD4+ clones; CD8+ ones were within EMRA.

Germline CDR1 reads SNHLY; CDR2 reads FYNNEI. The junction had 6 bases not matched to a gene; V was cut back by 8 bases and J by 5 bases. The length of the CDR3 is 14 residues. Amplification by 5'RACE using constant-segment primers produced TCR alpha and TCR beta cDNA libraries that carried sample barcodes and UMIs. TCRdb re-analysed the 5' RACE reads in MiXCR, keeping a single row per CDR3 protein. The data hold about 470,000 distinct CDR3 sequences, with around 25% observed a single time. As for this clonotype: Its target is unknown.

This sequence originates from an adult woman who had mild COVID-19 (a few samples of this study predate the infection). Cell type and time point are not known. The chain has TRBV2 and TRBJ2-2; 9 nucleotides match TRBD1. The sequenced sample consisted of PBMCs or a T cell subset sorted from them (not recorded which). This chain's CDR3 is CASGTGIVTGELFF. CDR3 DNA sequence: TGTGCCAGCGGGACAGGGATTGTAACCGGGGAGCTGTTTTTT.